This record covers a single T cell receptor (beta chain). This sample was included in a study of blood T cell repertoires in COVID-19. Study-level background: The cDNA or gDNA used as material had been derived from T cells, B-cell-depleted T cells, or PBMCs.

The protocol was immunoSEQ multiplex PCR, while the TCRdb copy is restricted to in-frame clones and leaves out a portion. The data contain a few hundred thousand clones, around nine tenths of them seen just once; the ten biggest clones take up under 1.5%. This CDR3 is 13 amino acids long. Trimming pared 3 bases from V and 4 bases from J, leaving 8 bases between. The germline CDR1 and CDR2 sequences are SGDLS and YYNGEE. Sequenced material: peripheral blood. The chain has TRBV9 and TRBJ1-5, with D uncertain. The sequence was obtained from a man aged 80 or over with acute or convalescent COVID-19. Here the CDR3 DNA reads TGTGCCAGCAGCGCGGACTATAATCAGCCCCAGCATTTT. Protein: CASSADYNQPQHF. Full variable domain (rest looked up from reference TRBV9 and TRBJ1-5): DSGVTQTPKHLITATGQRVTLRCSPRSGDLSVYWYQQSLDQGLQFLIQYYNGEERAKGNILERFSAQQFPDLHSELNLSSLELGDSALYFCASSADYNQPQHFGDGTRLSIL.